The sequence of this T cell receptor (beta chain) was determined in a study of vaccination effects on CD4 cells after COVID-19. General study findings and limits: Relatively few convalescent patients took part in the study, which had no early post-infection timepoints.

Viral peptide pools were used in the ViraFEST assay to expand antigen-specific CD4+ T cells, and sequencing came afterward. When roughly eleven days of culture had elapsed, CD4+ T cells were isolated. Participants completed two doses of the BNT162b2 or mRNA-1273 vaccine. Every well housed approximately 2.2 million PBMC, which grew in culture alongside around 10 IU/ml IL-2 and about 10 ug/ml peptides. The method was immunoSEQ multiplex PCR; TCRdb's version includes in-frame clones alone and lacks a portion of them. Of 25,000 to 30,000 clones listed, roughly 70% are singletons. This clone was recorded once. The antigen is not known. The germline V gene has CDR1 MNHEY and CDR2 SMNVEV (reference sequence). Trimming removed 5 bases from V and 7 bases from J, with 9 bases in between. The CDR3 has 13 residues.

The chain is built from TRBV27 and TRBJ1-6; D gene unclear. Sequencing used CD4+ T cells from PBMCs cultured with HCoV-NL63 spike peptides, obtained after COVID-19 vaccination. This clonotype originated in a human donor who received a COVID-19 vaccine. The CDR3 coding sequence is TGTGCCAGCAGTCTGACATTGAATTCACCCCTCCACTTT. It is translated as CASSLTLNSPLHF.